A selection of T cell receptor beta chains follows, all from one sample in a study of T cell changes during pregnancy in multiple sclerosis. The assay was immunoSEQ multiplex PCR, and TCRdb's table has in-frame clones only and misses some. The top ten clones hold 16% of a sample with approximately 28,000 clones, about 88% of them seen once. Sequenced here: CD8+ T cells from peripheral blood mononuclear cells, sampled in the second trimester of pregnancy. All receptors come from a female donor with multiple sclerosis, enrolled in a pregnancy study. CDR3s include the opening cysteine and the closing phenylalanine or tryptophan. A D gene is named only where the DNA matches it firmly. Part of the rows lack a size; the others show once, few, many or a class for expanded clones.

v_call,d_call,clone_size,j_call,cdr3_aa,cdr3_nt
TRBV19,-,-,TRBJ1-2,CASSAGAYYGYTF,TGTGCCAGTAGCGCTGGGGCTTATTATGGCTACACCTTC
TRBV7-2,-,-,TRBJ2-2,CASSLGGLNTGELFF,TGTGCCAGCAGCTTAGGGGGGCTCAACACCGGGGAGCTGTTTTTT
TRBV7-6,-,once,TRBJ2-1,CASSFGGIRGVNEQFF,TGTGCCAGCAGCTTTGGCGGGATTCGGGGAGTAAATGAGCAGTTCTTC
TRBV7-2,-,-,TRBJ2-4,CASSFGWGLGIQYF,TGTGCCAGCAGCTTCGGCTGGGGACTGGGCATTCAGTACTTC
TRBV30,TRBD1,-,TRBJ1-6,CAWMTGGADSPLHF,TGTGCCTGGATGACAGGGGGCGCGGATTCACCCCTCCACTTT
TRBV19,TRBD1,-,TRBJ1-5,CASSTRPGQGTNQPQHF,TGTGCCAGTAGTACCCGACCGGGACAGGGGACCAATCAGCCCCAGCATTTT
TRBV15,TRBD2,-,TRBJ2-1,CATSRPGLAGGTSSYNEQFF,TGTGCCACCAGCCGACCGGGACTAGCGGGAGGGACTAGCTCCTACAATGAGCAGTTCTTC
TRBV5-1,-,-,TRBJ1-6,CASSLKLGRLDWHF,TGCGCCAGCAGCTTAAAGCTTGGCCGATTAGACTGGCACTTT
TRBV7-8,-,once,TRBJ2-3,CASSFRGHSSTDTQYF,TGTGCCAGCAGCTTTAGGGGACATTCTAGCACAGATACGCAGTATTTT
TRBV13,-,-,TRBJ2-3,CASSLVRTDTQYF,TGTGCCAGCAGCTTAGTCAGGACAGATACGCAGTATTTT
TRBV9,-,-,TRBJ1-1,CASSLLEQTEAFF,TGTGCCAGCAGCTTATTAGAACAGACTGAAGCTTTCTTT
TRBV7-9,TRBD2,-,TRBJ2-5,CASSDGASGRSRETQYF,TGTGCCAGCAGCGATGGGGCTAGCGGGAGATCTCGAGAGACCCAGTACTTC
TRBV19,TRBD1,-,TRBJ2-1,CASSQDRGQVNEQFF,TGTGCCAGTAGTCAAGACAGGGGGCAGGTCAATGAGCAGTTCTTC
TRBV18,TRBD2,-,TRBJ2-7,CASSGSTSGNSDTYEQYF,TGTGCCAGCTCAGGTTCGACTAGCGGGAACTCCGACACCTACGAGCAGTACTTC
TRBV27,TRBD2,-,TRBJ2-3,CASSPWTSGGTDTQYF,TGTGCCAGCAGTCCGTGGACTAGCGGGGGCACAGATACGCAGTATTTT
TRBV5-1,TRBD1,-,TRBJ1-4,CASSRQGVGKLFF,TGCGCCAGCAGCCGACAGGGAGTAGGGAAACTGTTTTTT
TRBV18,-,-,TRBJ2-5,CASSPPTQKETQYF,TGTGCCAGCTCACCACCGACACAGAAGGAGACCCAGTACTTC
TRBV7-8,-,-,TRBJ2-7,CASSFRKTGSYEQYF,TGTGCCAGCAGCTTTAGAAAGACAGGCTCCTACGAGCAGTACTTC
TRBV2,TRBD2,-,TRBJ2-3,CASIGLAGGGEDTQYF,TGTGCCAGCATAGGCCTAGCGGGAGGAGGGGAAGATACGCAGTATTTT
TRBV5-1,TRBD1,medium-sized,TRBJ2-2,CASWDRGRTGELFF,TGCGCCAGCTGGGACAGGGGGAGGACCGGGGAGCTGTTTTTT
TRBV5-6,-,-,TRBJ2-3,CASSLMEGTQYF,TGTGCCAGCAGCTTGATGGAGGGTACGCAGTATTTT
TRBV28,TRBD1,-,TRBJ2-7,CASSHYGQGFSYEQYF,TGTGCCAGCAGTCACTACGGACAGGGGTTTTCCTACGAGCAGTACTTC
TRBV6-5,TRBD1,-,TRBJ2-1,CASSSDRGSYNEQFF,TGTGCCAGCAGCTCAGACAGGGGCTCCTACAATGAGCAGTTCTTC
TRBV27,TRBD1,-,TRBJ1-2,CASSLEVRDSLYGYTF,TGTGCCAGCAGCCTTGAGGTCCGGGACAGTCTCTATGGCTACACCTTC
TRBV6-5,TRBD1,once,TRBJ2-1,CASSGEGTGGNEQFF,TGTGCCAGCAGCGGGGAGGGGACAGGGGGCAATGAGCAGTTCTTC
TRBV11-3,TRBD2,few,TRBJ2-2,CASSSGLAGEGGGELFF,TGTGCCAGCAGCTCGGGACTAGCGGGAGAAGGGGGCGGGGAGCTGTTTTTT
TRBV14,-,-,TRBJ2-7,CASSQDSARIWEQYF,TGTGCCAGCAGCCAAGATTCAGCCAGGATTTGGGAGCAGTACTTC
TRBV28,-,-,TRBJ2-5,CASSLVQGNLHEETQYF,TGTGCCAGCAGTTTAGTCCAGGGGAACCTCCATGAGGAGACCCAGTACTTC
TRBV4-1,TRBD1,-,TRBJ1-1,CASSHLQGAAFF,TGCGCCAGCAGCCATTTACAGGGGGCAGCTTTCTTT
TRBV14,-,once,TRBJ1-1,CARHFDRIDEAFF,TGTGCCAGACACTTTGACAGGATAGATGAAGCTTTCTTT
TRBV9,-,-,TRBJ2-1,CASSSSAVSYNEQFF,TGTGCCAGCAGCAGTAGCGCGGTATCCTACAATGAGCAGTTCTTC